The TCR beta chain described here comes from a study of CD8 T cells in ankylosing spondylitis. The CDR3 loop spans 14 amino acids. Per germline, CDR1 SGHVS and CDR2 FQNEAQ. The ends were cut back, 1 base at V and 5 bases at J, with 9 bases in the middle. By quantitative 5'-RACE with molecular barcodes, the TCR beta libraries were made. MiXCR, run by TCRdb on the 5' RACE reads, gives a single entry per CDR3 protein. The data show some 840,000 distinct CDR3 sequences, about 10% seen once. General study points: Some motif variants had been reported before (in reactive arthritis synovial fluid and blood). Relatively rare in peripheral blood, disease-linked clones were also CD8+. Within ankylosing spondylitis blood, a TCR beta motif made up of several highly homologous variants appeared to be characteristic.

Worth noting for this clonotype: What it binds is not known.

The source material was blood, either unsorted or a sorted T cell fraction (not recorded which). The V call is TRBV7-8, the J call TRBJ2-1; D perhaps matches TRBD1 (5 bases). The receptor was derived from a male donor with ankylosing spondylitis. CDR3 nucleotide sequence: TGTGCCAGCAGCTTAGAGGGGATCGACAATGAGCAGTTCTTC. This codes for CASSLEGIDNEQFF. Full variable domain (remainder filled in from reference TRBV7-8 and TRBJ2-1): GAGVSQSPRYKVAKRGQDVALRCDPISGHVSLFWYQQALGQGPEFLTYFQNEAQLDKSGLPSDRFFAERPEGSVSTLKIQRTQQEDSAVYLCASSLEGIDNEQFFGPGTRLTVL.